One and the same sample provided the 32 T cell receptor beta chains below, sequenced in a study of blood T cell repertoires in COVID-19. Measured with immunoSEQ multiplex PCR; TCRdb has only the in-frame clones, and not every one. The sample records 200,000 to 250,000 clones, 85% to 90% being singletons. Source material: peripheral blood. These receptors originate from an older man with acute or convalescent COVID-19.

This chain connects TRBV9 to TRBJ2-4, with D hard to call. Between the trimmed V and J ends, which lost 0 bases and 0 bases, there was a span of 10 bases. Germline V gene sequence: CDR1 SGDLS, CDR2 YYNGEE. This CDR3 comprises 16 residues. CDR3 nucleotide sequence: TGTGCCAGCAGCGTAGATGGGCGCCTAGCCAAAAACATTCAGTACTTC. Its protein is CASSVDGRLAKNIQYF.

The rearrangement uses TRBV23-1 and TRBJ1-1; D is ambiguous. TRBV23-1 is given ORF status, its function remaining uncertain. The CDR3 runs 10 residues. Trimming stripped 6 bases from V and 7 bases from J, with 6 bases between. CDR3 DNA sequence: TGCGCCAGCAGCCCCTTTGAAGCTTTCTTT. It translates to CASSPFEAFF.

This rearrangement joins TRBV23-1 to TRBJ2-5, with 10 bases fitting TRBD2. TRBV23-1 is filed as an ORF, its function uncertain. The CDR3 loop spans 15 amino acids. V lost 7 bases to trimming and J lost 4 bases; unmatched junction nucleotides: 9. CDR3 amino acids: CASILRLAGVETQYF. CDR3 DNA sequence: TGCGCCAGCATCCTCCGGCTAGCGGGAGTAGAGACCCAGTACTTC.

J is TRBJ1-2 and V is TRBV28; D is ambiguous. The V gene lost 2 bases and the J gene lost 4 bases, with 8 bases spanning the gap. This CDR3 has 13 residues. Germline CDR1 reads MDHEN; CDR2 reads SYDVKM. Here the CDR3 reads CASSLATAYGYTF. The CDR3 bases are TGTGCCAGCAGTTTAGCCACAGCCTATGGCTACACCTTC.

The chain couples TRBV19 to TRBJ1-4, with TRBD1 matching over 8 bases. This CDR3 contains 14 residues. The junction had 11 bases not matched to a gene; V was cut back by 9 bases and J by 8 bases. Looked up from germline, CDR1 is LNHDA and CDR2 is SQIVND (reference sequence). Here the CDR3 reads CASADRGAWEKLFF. CDR3 nucleotide sequence: TGTGCCAGCGCCGACAGGGGAGCTTGGGAAAAACTGTTTTTT.

The V and J genes are TRBV7-3 and TRBJ2-1; D may be TRBD1 (7 bases). Germline CDR1 is SGHTA and CDR2 is FQGTGA. This CDR3 is built from 15 residues. V was shortened by 2 bases and J by 2 bases, with 10 bases between the two germline ends. The CDR3 is CASSLQGGPYNEQFF. The CDR3 DNA follows: TGTGCCAGCAGCTTACAGGGGGGCCCCTACAATGAGCAGTTCTTC.

The V call is TRBV4-1, the J call TRBJ1-1; D remains ambiguous. The germline V and J ends were trimmed by 1 base and 2 bases, with 8 bases remaining between them. Germline-derived CDR1 and CDR2 are MGHRA and YSYEKL. The CDR3 extends over 14 amino acids. The CDR3 region has the DNA TGCGCCAGCAGCCAAGCCAGGTTCAACACTGAAGCTTTCTTT. As protein: CASSQARFNTEAFF.

The J gene is TRBJ1-5, the V gene TRBV28, with a tentative D call TRBD1 (6 bases). CDR1 MDHEN and CDR2 SYDVKM come from the germline V gene. The CDR3 sequence is 16 residues long. V lost 6 bases, J lost 6 bases, and 21 bases lay in between. This chain's CDR3 is CASRRQATFSSQPQHF. The DNA of the CDR3 is TGTGCCAGCAGGAGACAGGCTACCTTTTCAAGTCAGCCCCAGCATTTT.

The V gene is TRBV4-1, the J gene TRBJ1-4; no reliable D call. V lost 4 bases and J 5 bases, leaving 8 bases between the germline ends. Per the germline V gene, CDR1 is MGHRA and CDR2 is YSYEKL. The CDR3 runs to 13 residues. The CDR3: CASSRYSNEKLFF. CDR3 nucleotides: TGCGCCAGCAGCCGGTACTCAAATGAAAAACTGTTTTTT.

This clone was counted once. This rearrangement joins TRBV6-1 to TRBJ1-1; D gene ambiguous. Germline V lookup: CDR1 MNHNS, CDR2 SASEGT. Trimming took off 3 bases at V and 6 bases at J, with 17 bases between the two ends. The CDR3 is 15 amino acids. The CDR3 region is CASSEPGVLTAEAFF. CDR3 DNA: TGTGCCAGCAGTGAGCCCGGGGTCCTCACTGCTGAAGCTTTCTTT.

This clone was seen a few times. The chain employs TRBV5-1 and TRBJ1-4; D may be TRBD1 (6 bases). Germline V gives CDR1 SGHRS, CDR2 YFSETQ. V gave up 4 bases and J gave up 5 bases, with 12 bases separating them. The CDR3 length is 14 residues. CDR3: CASSPDSTNEKLFF. CDR3 DNA: TGCGCCAGCAGCCCGGACAGTACGAATGAAAAACTGTTTTTT.

The chain carries TRBV7-2 and TRBJ1-6; D is unclear. The CDR3 is 17 residues long. Per germline, CDR1 SGHTA and CDR2 FQGNSA. V lost 0 bases to trimming and J lost 10 bases, with 19 bases between them. In DNA form, the CDR3 reads TGTGCCAGCAGCTTAGCCACCTTTCTCAGCCGGGTCTCACCCCTCCACTTT. It yields the protein CASSLATFLSRVSPLHF.

The J gene is TRBJ2-2, the V gene TRBV18; D call uncertain. From germline, CDR1 is KGHSH and CDR2 LQKENI. The CDR3 totals 14 residues. The V end was cut by 5 bases, the J end by 2 bases, with 9 bases between. The CDR3 nucleotides read TGTGCCAGCTCATCCACAGATAACACCGGGGAGCTGTTTTTT. Amino acids: CASSSTDNTGELFF. The whole variable domain, remainder taken from reference TRBV18 and TRBJ2-2, is NAGVMQNPRHLVRRRGQEARLRCSPMKGHSHVYWYRQLPEEGLKFMVYLQKENIIDESGMPKERFSAEFPKEGPSILRIQQVVRGDSAAYFCASSSTDNTGELFFGEGSRLTVL.

The genes are TRBV10-3 and TRBJ1-5, with D tentatively TRBD1 (6 bases). Germline assignment: CDR1 ENHRY and CDR2 SYGVKD. The germline V and J ends were trimmed by 2 bases and 2 bases, with 13 bases remaining between them. The CDR3 runs 16 residues. CDR3 sequence (DNA): TGTGCCATCAGTGAGGGGGGGGGCTTTGGCAATCAGCCCCAGCATTTT. It codes for CAISEGGGFGNQPQHF.

This chain joins TRBV4-2 and TRBJ2-3, with D perhaps TRBD2 (5 bases). CDR1 is LGHNA, CDR2 YNFKEQ, per germline. The CDR3 length is 15 residues. V was trimmed by 1 base and J by 4 bases, leaving 12 bases between them. The CDR3 loop is CASSQGMGVADTQYF. The CDR3 DNA reads TGTGCCAGCAGCCAAGGAATGGGAGTAGCAGATACGCAGTATTTT.

The rearrangement uses TRBV7-2 and TRBJ2-3; 11 nucleotides agree with TRBD1. With V trimmed by 5 bases and J by 4 bases, 14 bases remained unmatched. This CDR3 has 18 amino acids. Germline CDR1 SGHTA, CDR2 FQGNSA. This CDR3 is CASSGTAGTGGRADTQYF. The CDR3 bases are TGTGCCAGCAGCGGAACCGCCGGGACAGGGGGAAGGGCAGATACGCAGTATTTT.

The V and J genes are TRBV10-1 and TRBJ1-4; 10 positions agree with TRBD1. Trimming took 3 bases from V and 5 from J; bases not matched to a gene: 9. The CDR3 runs to 17 residues. Germline V lookup: CDR1 WNHNN, CDR2 SYGVQD (reference sequence). CDR3 sequence: CASSELGTGARNEKLFF. The CDR3 nucleotides read TGCGCCAGCAGTGAATTGGGGACAGGGGCAAGGAATGAAAAACTGTTTTTT.

This clone occurred many times. This chain uses TRBV2 with TRBJ1-5; D remains ambiguous. V lost 7 bases to trimming and J lost 0 bases, with 19 bases between them. The CDR3 sequence is 17 residues long. Germline lookup yields CDR1 SNHLY and CDR2 FYNNEI. This chain's CDR3 is CASTPRGGRNSNQPQHF. The CDR3 DNA is TGTGCCAGCACCCCGCGGGGAGGGAGGAATAGCAATCAGCCCCAGCATTTT.

This clone was picked up one time. The chain recombines TRBV3-1 (or the pseudogene TRBV3-2) with TRBJ2-3; 9 nucleotides align to TRBD2. CDR1 LGHDT and CDR2 YNNKEL come from the germline V gene (reference sequence). This CDR3 has 16 residues. V trimming: 5 bases; J trimming: 2 bases; junction bases outside the gene matches: 8. In nucleotides, the CDR3 is TGTGCCAGCAGCTCGTGGGCTAGCGGGGACACAGATACGCAGTATTTT. Protein product: CASSSWASGDTDTQYF.

This chain links TRBV19 with TRBJ1-2; TRBD1 matches at 8 bases. With V trimmed by 6 bases and J by 2 bases, 8 bases remained unmatched. The CDR3 consists of 15 residues. Germline lookup yields CDR1 LNHDA and CDR2 SQIVND (reference sequence). CDR3 DNA sequence: TGTGCCAGTAGAACCGGACAGGGAGGAAACTATGGCTACACCTTC. It yields the protein CASRTGQGGNYGYTF.

The chain has TRBV21-1 and TRBJ2-7; the table assigns TRBD2, which was not confirmed against the DNA. TRBV21-1 is given as a pseudogene. The CDR3 extends over 14 amino acids. This CDR3 is CASSNTSGNYEQYV. In nucleotides, the CDR3 is TGTGCCAGCAGCAACACTAGCGGCAACTACGAGCAGTACGTC.

The genes are TRBV10-1 and TRBJ2-1; TRBD2 aligns across 15 bases. Germline loops: CDR1 WNHNN, CDR2 SYGVQD (reference sequence). With V trimmed by 3 bases and J by 12 bases, 6 bases remained unmatched. This CDR3 spans 15 amino acids. Here the CDR3 DNA reads TGCGCCAGCAGTGACCCGGGACTAGCGGGGGGATCGCAGTTCTTC. The encoded protein is CASSDPGLAGGSQFF.

This clone appeared a few times. This chain connects TRBV5-1 to TRBJ1-4, with TRBD1 as a possible D gene (5 bases). Trimming shortened V by 0 bases and J by 7 bases, and 13 bases separated the two germline ends. CDR3 length: 15 amino acids. The V gene's germline CDR1 is SGHRS and CDR2 YFSETQ. CDR3 coding DNA: TGCGCCAGCAGCTTGGCTTTGGGGCGTACTGAAAAACTGTTTTTT. This sequence encodes CASSLALGRTEKLFF.

In its sample, this clone was seen a few times. The rearrangement joins TRBV2 to TRBJ2-1; TRBD2 matches 7 bases. Germline trimming cut 3 bases from V and 10 bases from J; bases unmatched to any gene: 6. The CDR3 extends over 13 amino acids. Looked up from germline, CDR1 is SNHLY and CDR2 is FYNNEI. Written as DNA, the CDR3 is TGTGCCAGCAGTGAGAGTTACGGGAGGGAGCAGTTCTTC. It codes for CASSESYGREQFF.

The gene calls are TRBV2 and TRBJ2-2; 8 bases match TRBD1. The V gene's germline CDR1 is SNHLY and CDR2 FYNNEI. The CDR3 runs 15 residues. J gave up 6 bases and V 10 bases, and 13 bases lay outside the gene matches. CDR3 region: CATKGQGLLSGELFF. The CDR3 region has the DNA TGTGCCACCAAAGGACAGGGCCTCTTGTCCGGGGAGCTGTTTTTT.

The rearrangement joins TRBV27 to TRBJ2-7, with 7 nucleotides matching TRBD1. The CDR3 has 16 amino acids. CDR1 MNHEY and CDR2 SMNVEV come from the germline V gene (reference sequence). V shed 2 bases, J shed 1 base, and the junction held 8 bases outside the gene matches. CDR3 protein: CASSLKAPGGSYEQYF. CDR3 DNA: TGTGCCAGCAGTTTAAAGGCGCCAGGGGGATCCTACGAGCAGTACTTC.

The chain joins TRBV29-1 to TRBJ1-5; D is uncertain. This CDR3 spans 15 amino acids. Germline lookup yields CDR1 SQVTM and CDR2 ANQGSEA. V lost 7 bases to trimming and J lost 1 base, with 17 bases between them. As DNA, the CDR3 is TGCAGCGCAACGGACGGGAGCGGGAGCAATCAGCCCCAGCATTTT. The encoded protein is CSATDGSGSNQPQHF.

This clone was seen only once. The genes are TRBV28 and TRBJ1-1; D is undetermined. In germline, CDR1 is MDHEN, CDR2 SYDVKM. Trimming pared 3 bases from V and 3 bases from J, leaving 11 bases between. The CDR3 runs 14 residues. The CDR3, as DNA: TGTGCCAGCAGTTTGATAGGAGTGGACACTGAAGCTTTCTTT. The encoded protein is CASSLIGVDTEAFF.

This clone came up once. In DNA, the CDR3 is TGTGCCACCAGTGACCACCCCGGGACTAGCGGGACTGATACGCAGTATTTT. Its translation: CATSDHPGTSGTDTQYF. The chain joins TRBV24-1 to TRBJ2-3, with 13 bases aligning to TRBD2. The germline V gene encodes CDR1 KGHDR and CDR2 SFDVKD. V shed 4 bases, J shed 6 bases, and the junction held 9 bases outside the gene matches. The CDR3 consists of 17 residues.

CDR3 bases: TGCGCCAGCAGCTGGGGTAGCGGGAGAGTAGATACGCAGTATTTT. Protein sequence: CASSWGSGRVDTQYF. This chain links TRBV5-1 with TRBJ2-3; 9 bases are a match to TRBD2. The V gene end was trimmed by 3 bases and the J gene end by 5 bases; junction bases not matched to a gene: 7. The germline CDR1 and CDR2 sequences are SGHRS and YFSETQ. There are 15 residues in the CDR3.

This chain joins TRBV2 and TRBJ1-1, with a weak D call TRBD1 (5 bases). The CDR3 is 14 amino acids. The ends were cut back, 5 bases at V and 0 bases at J, with 10 bases in the middle. Germline loops: CDR1 SNHLY, CDR2 FYNNEI. The CDR3 spells CASSLTGVNTEAFF. The CDR3 DNA reads TGTGCCAGCAGTCTCACAGGCGTGAACACTGAAGCTTTCTTT.

The rearrangement uses TRBV3-1 (or the pseudogene TRBV3-2) and TRBJ2-3; maybe TRBD1 (5 bases). Germline CDR1 and CDR2: LGHDT and YNNKEL (reference sequence). The ends were cut back, 2 bases at V and 2 bases at J, with 20 bases in the middle. The CDR3 totals 18 residues. In DNA, the CDR3 is TGTGCCAGCAGCCAACCTTTAAGAGTGGGGCCTAACACAGATACGCAGTATTTT. Its translation is CASSQPLRVGPNTDTQYF.